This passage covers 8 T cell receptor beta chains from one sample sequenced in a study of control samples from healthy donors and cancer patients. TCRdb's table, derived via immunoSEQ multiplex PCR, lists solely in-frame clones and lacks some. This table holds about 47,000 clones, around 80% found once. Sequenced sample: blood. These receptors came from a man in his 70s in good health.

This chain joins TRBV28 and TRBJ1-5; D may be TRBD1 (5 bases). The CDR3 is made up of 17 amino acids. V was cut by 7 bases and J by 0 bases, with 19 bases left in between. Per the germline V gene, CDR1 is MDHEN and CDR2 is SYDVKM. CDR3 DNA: TGTGCCAGCATTCCCAGCGGAGGGGAGGGTAGCAATCAGCCCCAGCATTTT. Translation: CASIPSGGEGSNQPQHF.

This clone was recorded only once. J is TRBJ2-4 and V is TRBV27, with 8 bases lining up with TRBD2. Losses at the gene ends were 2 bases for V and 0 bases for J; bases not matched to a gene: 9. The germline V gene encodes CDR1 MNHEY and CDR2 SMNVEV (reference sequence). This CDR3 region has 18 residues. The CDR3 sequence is CASSLRGTSGLAKNIQYF. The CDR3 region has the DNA TGTGCCAGCAGTTTAAGGGGTACTAGCGGTTTAGCCAAAAACATTCAGTACTTC.

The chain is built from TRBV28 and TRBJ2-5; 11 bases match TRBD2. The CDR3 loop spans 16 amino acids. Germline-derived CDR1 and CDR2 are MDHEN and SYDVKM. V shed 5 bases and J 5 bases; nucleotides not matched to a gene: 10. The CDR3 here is CASSPHSGGAGETQYF. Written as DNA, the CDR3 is TGTGCCAGCAGTCCCCATAGCGGGGGGGCCGGTGAGACCCAGTACTTC.

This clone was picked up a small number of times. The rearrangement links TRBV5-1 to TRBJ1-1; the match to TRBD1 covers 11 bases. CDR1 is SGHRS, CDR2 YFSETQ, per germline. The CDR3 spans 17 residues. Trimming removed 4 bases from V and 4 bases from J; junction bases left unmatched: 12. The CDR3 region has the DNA TGCGCCAGCAGCGACCCGGGACAGGGGGTCGGAGGCACTGAAGCTTTCTTT. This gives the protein CASSDPGQGVGGTEAFF. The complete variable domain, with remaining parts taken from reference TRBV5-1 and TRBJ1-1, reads KAGVTQTPRYLIKTRGQQVTLSCSPISGHRSVSWYQQTPGQGLQFLFEYFSETQRNKGNFPGRFSGRQFSNSRSEMNVSTLELGDSALYLCASSDPGQGVGGTEAFFGQGTRLTVV.

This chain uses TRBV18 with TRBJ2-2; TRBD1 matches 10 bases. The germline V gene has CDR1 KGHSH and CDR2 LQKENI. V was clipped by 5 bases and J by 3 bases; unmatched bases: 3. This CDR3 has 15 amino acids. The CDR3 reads CASSSGTGDTGELFF. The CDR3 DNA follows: TGTGCCAGCTCATCCGGGACAGGGGACACCGGGGAGCTGTTTTTT.

CDR3 in DNA: TGTGCCAGCAGTTTTCCCAGGAGCAATCAGCCCCAGCATTTT. Translating it yields CASSFPRSNQPQHF. The V call is TRBV28, the J call TRBJ1-5; D remains unclear. V was pared by 3 bases and J by 1 base, with 7 bases between. The CDR3 runs 14 residues. CDR1 is MDHEN, CDR2 SYDVKM, per germline.

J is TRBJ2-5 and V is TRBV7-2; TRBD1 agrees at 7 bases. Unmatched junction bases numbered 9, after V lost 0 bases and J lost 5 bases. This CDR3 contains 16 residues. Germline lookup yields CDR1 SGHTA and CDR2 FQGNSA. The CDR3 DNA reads TGTGCCAGCAGCTTAGCGGGATCGACAGGGCAGGAGACCCAGTACTTC. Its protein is CASSLAGSTGQETQYF.

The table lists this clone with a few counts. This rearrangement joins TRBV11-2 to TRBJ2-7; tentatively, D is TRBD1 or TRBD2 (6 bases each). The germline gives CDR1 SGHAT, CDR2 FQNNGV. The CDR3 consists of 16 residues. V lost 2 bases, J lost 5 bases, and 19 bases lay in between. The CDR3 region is CASSLLRGRRGHEQYF. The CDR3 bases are TGTGCCAGCAGCTTACTCAGGGGCCGCCGGGGGCACGAGCAGTACTTC.